Below, 20 T cell receptor beta chains from the same sample are listed, as sequenced in a study of neurological immune-mediated disorders. TCRdb re-derived calls from the 5' RACE reads in MiXCR, one entry per CDR3 protein. This table holds tens of thousands of distinct CDR3 sequences, about 5% found once. The specimen sequenced was PBMCs. The receptors were gathered from a human donor with multiple sclerosis. The donor label of this sample is uncertain.

The chain is built from TRBV7-9 and TRBJ1-1; no clear D. Germline V gene lookup returns CDR1 SEHNR and CDR2 FQNEAQ (reference sequence). The CDR3 has 13 residues. The V end lost 3 bases, the J end lost 2 bases, and 7 bases lay between the germline ends. CDR3 amino acids: CASSFRDNTEAFF. The CDR3 DNA is TGTGCCAGCAGCTTTAGGGATAACACTGAAGCTTTCTTT.

The V call is TRBV7-2, the J call TRBJ2-3; 8 bases are shared with TRBD2. Germline CDR1 reads SGHTA; CDR2 reads FQGNSA. The J segment lost 6 bases and the V segment lost 8 bases, leaving 10 bases of the junction unmatched. The CDR3 consists of 14 residues. The CDR3 here is CASRLGLAFDTQYF. For the CDR3, the DNA is TGTGCCAGCCGCCTTGGACTAGCCTTTGATACGCAGTATTTT.

This clonotype was counted at least ten times. The genes are TRBV10-3 and TRBJ2-3, with 8 positions matching TRBD2. Germline loops: CDR1 ENHRY, CDR2 SYGVKD. With V trimmed by 7 bases and J by 0 bases, 6 bases remained unmatched. The CDR3 is 15 amino acids. In DNA, the CDR3 is TGTGCCATCAAAAGCGGGGGACTAAGCACAGATACGCAGTATTTT. This sequence encodes CAIKSGGLSTDTQYF.

The gene calls are TRBV19 and TRBJ1-1, with D hard to call. Germline CDR1 is LNHDA and CDR2 is SQIVND (reference sequence). The length of the CDR3 is 14 residues. Trimming took 3 bases from V and 2 from J, leaving 10 bases between them. The CDR3 loop is CASSIVTINTEAFF. The CDR3 region has the DNA TGTGCCAGTAGTATTGTTACTATCAACACTGAAGCTTTCTTT.

This clonotype was counted a few times. The chain couples TRBV20-1 to TRBJ2-7; D gene ambiguous. The CDR3 extends over 11 amino acids. The V end lost 3 bases, the J end lost 2 bases, and 5 bases lay between the germline ends. CDR1 DFQATT and CDR2 SNEGSKA come from the germline V gene (reference sequence). The CDR3 here is CSASGTYEQYF. DNA of the CDR3: TGCAGTGCTAGCGGAACCTACGAGCAGTACTTC.

This clonotype was seen at least ten times. This sequence joins TRBV6-5 and TRBJ2-1; TRBD1 might be the D (6 bases). V was pared by 7 bases and J by 2 bases, with 18 bases between. CDR1 and CDR2 from the germline V gene are MNHEY and SVGAGI. The length of the CDR3 is 16 residues. The CDR3 DNA sequence: TGTGCCAGCACCCTCGTAAGTGGACAGCCCTACAATGAGCAGTTCTTC. Amino acid sequence: CASTLVSGQPYNEQFF.

This clonotype was picked up many times. The chain employs TRBV20-1 and TRBJ2-3; 9 bases agree with TRBD2. Unmatched junction bases numbered 3, after V lost 0 bases and J lost 5 bases. The germline V gene encodes CDR1 DFQATT and CDR2 SNEGSKA (reference sequence). The CDR3 runs 14 residues. CDR3 sequence: CSARDVSGGDTQYF. CDR3 DNA sequence: TGCAGTGCTAGAGACGTTAGCGGGGGAGATACGCAGTATTTT.

This clonotype was detected many times. This rearrangement joins TRBV20-1 to TRBJ1-3; D gene unclear. The V gene's germline CDR1 is DFQATT and CDR2 SNEGSKA (reference sequence). The CDR3 extends over 13 amino acids. V lost 6 bases, J lost 3 bases, and 12 bases lay in between. CDR3 sequence: CSATNPGGNTIYF. CDR3 DNA: TGCAGTGCCACTAATCCCGGTGGAAACACCATATATTTT.

This clonotype was seen ten or more times. In DNA, the CDR3 is TGTGCCAGCAGTTGGGGACAGGTGAACACTGAAGCTTTCTTT. This encodes CASSWGQVNTEAFF. This chain joins TRBV6-5 and TRBJ1-1, with TRBD1 matching over 8 bases. CDR3 size: 14 residues. V shed 4 bases and J 0 bases; nucleotides not matched to a gene: 1. Germline assignment: CDR1 MNHEY and CDR2 SVGAGI.

The table lists this clonotype with many counts. The chain links TRBV5-1 to TRBJ2-3, with TRBD2 identical over 13 bases. Germline lookup yields CDR1 SGHRS and CDR2 YFSETQ. CDR3 length: 16 amino acids. The V gene end was trimmed by 5 bases and the J gene end by 0 bases; junction bases not matched to a gene: 3. This CDR3 reads CASRRTSGGSTDTQYF. The DNA for the CDR3 is TGCGCCAGCAGGCGGACTAGCGGGGGCAGCACAGATACGCAGTATTTT.

The rearrangement joins TRBV5-1 to TRBJ2-3, with TRBD1 matching 7 bases. After removal of 3 bases from V and 5 bases from J, the junction contained 6 bases not matched to a gene. CDR1 and CDR2 from the germline V gene are SGHRS and YFSETQ. The CDR3 spans 14 residues. The CDR3 spells CASSWTGVGDTQYF. The CDR3 nucleotides read TGCGCCAGCAGCTGGACAGGTGTAGGAGATACGCAGTATTTT.

This clonotype was detected ten times or more. The J gene is TRBJ2-7, the V gene TRBV29-1; TRBD1 matches at 9 bases. The CDR3 is 13 residues long. Per the germline V gene, CDR1 is SQVTM and CDR2 is ANQGSEA. Trimming took 6 bases from V and 4 from J; bases not matched to a gene: 7. The CDR3 DNA follows: TGCAGCGTGGGGCAGGGACAGGGTTACGAGCAGTACTTC. Residues: CSVGQGQGYEQYF.

This clonotype was found many times. The rearrangement joins TRBV5-1 to TRBJ1-2; D unclear. The V gene lost 2 bases and the J gene lost 4 bases, with 12 bases spanning the gap. This CDR3 has 14 residues. The V gene's germline CDR1 is SGHRS and CDR2 YFSETQ. CDR3 bases: TGCGCCAGCAGCTTTGGAAGGGAGACCTATGGCTACACCTTC. Translation gives CASSFGRETYGYTF. The full variable domain, in which reference TRBV5-1 and TRBJ1-2 provide the parts outside the CDR3, is KAGVTQTPRYLIKTRGQQVTLSCSPISGHRSVSWYQQTPGQGLQFLFEYFSETQRNKGNFPGRFSGRQFSNSRSEMNVSTLELGDSALYLCASSFGRETYGYTFGSGTRLTVV.

This clonotype has ten or more counts. V is TRBV29-1 and J is TRBJ2-7; TRBD2 matches at 14 bases. The CDR3 loop spans 13 amino acids. CDR1 is SQVTM and CDR2 is ANQGSEA in the germline V gene. V lost 4 bases, J lost 5 bases, and 1 base stayed unmatched. The CDR3 here is CSVGGLAGDEQYF. The CDR3 DNA follows: TGCAGCGTTGGGGGACTAGCGGGGGACGAGCAGTACTTC.

Ten or more counts support this clonotype. The genes are TRBV20-1 and TRBJ2-7; 11 bases agree with TRBD1. The CDR3 loop spans 13 amino acids. The V and J ends lost 6 bases and 2 bases, in that order; junction bases with no gene match: 3. Germline V gene data show CDR1 as DFQATT and CDR2 as SNEGSKA (reference sequence). The CDR3: CSAGQGGTYEQYF. As DNA, the CDR3 is TGCAGTGCGGGACAGGGGGGAACCTACGAGCAGTACTTC.

This clonotype came up many times. J is TRBJ1-1 and V is TRBV5-1; unclear D gene. The CDR3 covers 15 residues. Germline-derived CDR1 and CDR2 are SGHRS and YFSETQ. V was pared by 7 bases and J by 5 bases, with 21 bases between. CDR3 amino acids: CASRETRTGGTEAFF. CDR3 coding DNA: TGCGCCAGCCGCGAGACCCGCACGGGAGGAACTGAAGCTTTCTTT. The full variable domain, rest sourced from reference TRBV5-1 and TRBJ1-1, is KAGVTQTPRYLIKTRGQQVTLSCSPISGHRSVSWYQQTPGQGLQFLFEYFSETQRNKGNFPGRFSGRQFSNSRSEMNVSTLELGDSALYLCASRETRTGGTEAFFGQGTRLTVV.

This clonotype was recorded many times. The J gene is TRBJ2-1, the V gene TRBV4-1, with 10 positions matching TRBD2. The CDR3 consists of 16 residues. Germline-derived CDR1 and CDR2 are MGHRA and YSYEKL. J gave up 7 bases and V 1 base, and 7 bases lay outside the gene matches. CDR3 in amino acids: CASSQAKRGGWNEQFF. CDR3 nucleotides: TGCGCCAGCAGCCAAGCAAAGCGGGGGGGATGGAATGAGCAGTTCTTC.

This clonotype showed up many times. The rearrangement joins TRBV5-1 to TRBJ2-3; 9 bases align to TRBD2. With 3 bases clipped from V and 0 bases from J, the junction kept 11 bases outside the gene matches. CDR1 SGHRS and CDR2 YFSETQ come from the germline V gene. CDR3 size: 18 residues. The DNA for the CDR3 is TGCGCCAGCAGCTGGGGACTTAGCGGGGGACTTAGCACAGATACGCAGTATTTT. Its protein product is CASSWGLSGGLSTDTQYF.

Many counts were recorded for this clonotype. This chain links TRBV5-5 with TRBJ1-6; D uncertain. V lost 1 base to trimming and J lost 6 bases, with 8 bases between them. CDR1 and CDR2 (germline): SGHKS, YYEKEE (reference sequence). The CDR3 consists of 14 residues. Here the CDR3 DNA reads TGTGCCAGCAGCTTGTTCGGCCGTAATTCACCCCTCCACTTT. Amino acids: CASSLFGRNSPLHF.

At least ten counts were recorded for this clonotype. V gene TRBV24-1 combines with J gene TRBJ1-1, with D unclear. Germline lookup yields CDR1 KGHDR and CDR2 SFDVKD. Trimming stripped 5 bases from V and 3 bases from J, with 9 bases between. The CDR3 is 13 amino acids. In DNA, the CDR3 is TGTGCCACCAGTGTTGGCAGAGACACTGAAGCTTTCTTT. Protein: CATSVGRDTEAFF.